This T cell receptor beta chain was retrieved from a study of cytomegalovirus exposure and HLA in healthy donors. Background on the study: Samples from HLA-typed donors yielded about 85 million unique TCRs in an early data release. Overall study results and limits: There were 150 to 200 TCR beta chains listed as cytomegalovirus-associated. In a later analysis, TCR beta V- and J-gene trimming was associated with a missense DCLRE1C variant.

The CDR3 has 12 amino acids. Per the germline V gene, CDR1 is MNHEY and CDR2 is SVGAGI. V was trimmed by 5 bases and J by 8 bases, leaving 12 bases between them. Both 60 Vbeta primers and 13 Jbeta primers went into the PCR. Assay used: immunoSEQ multiplex PCR; TCRdb lists only in-frame clones, some missing. This repertoire shows 160,000 or so clones, 60% to 80% found once; its top ten account for about 1.5%. Of note for this clone: The antigen is not known.

The origin of this receptor is a woman in her twenties or thirties in good health and CMV-seronegative. The sample comprised PBMCs. This chain links TRBV6-5 with TRBJ1-2; a possible D gene is TRBD1 (6 bases). The CDR3: CASSPQGLGYTF. CDR3 DNA: TGTGCCAGCAGTCCCCAGGGGCTGGGCTACACCTTC.